The 4 T cell receptor beta chains presented below share a single source sample, sequenced in a study of cytomegalovirus exposure and HLA in healthy donors. TCRdb's table, derived via immunoSEQ multiplex PCR, lists solely in-frame clones and lacks some. The data show about 190,000 clones, 86% seen once. Sequenced sample: PBMCs. The receptors were sampled from a woman under 30 in good health and CMV-seronegative.

The chain has TRBV18 and TRBJ2-1; 7 bases line up with TRBD1. The CDR3 sequence is 15 residues long. Germline trimming cut 2 bases from V and 7 bases from J; bases unmatched to any gene: 8. CDR1 is KGHSH and CDR2 is LQKENI in the germline V gene. The CDR3 reads CASSPTYPTGNEQFF. CDR3 DNA sequence: TGTGCCAGCTCACCAACTTACCCGACAGGGAATGAGCAGTTCTTC.

This sequence joins TRBV18 and TRBJ1-5; D is possibly TRBD1 (5 bases). V lost 0 bases, J lost 6 bases, and 15 bases lay in between. Germline V gene data show CDR1 as KGHSH and CDR2 as LQKENI. This CDR3 is 16 amino acids long. The CDR3 region has the DNA TGTGCCAGCTCACCACCTTCGGCATCCAGGGCTCAGCCCCAGCATTTT. It specifies CASSPPSASRAQPQHF.

CDR3 amino acids: CASSLDQGYSTDTQYF. CDR3 sequence (DNA): TGTGCCAGCAGCTTAGATCAGGGCTATAGCACAGATACGCAGTATTTT. The rearrangement joins TRBV7-9 to TRBJ2-3, with TRBD1 as a possible D gene (5 bases). Germline V gene sequence: CDR1 SEHNR, CDR2 FQNEAQ (reference sequence). Trimming took 1 base from V and 0 from J, leaving 11 bases between them. This CDR3 spans 16 amino acids.

The chain joins TRBV30 to TRBJ1-4; D is possibly TRBD1 (5 bases). The CDR3 length is 12 residues. Germline loops: CDR1 GTSNPN, CDR2 SVGIG (reference sequence). V lost 0 bases and J lost 8, with 7 bases in between. The CDR3 nucleotides are TGTGCCTGGAGTGTACGGGGGGAAAAACTGTTTTTT. Protein: CAWSVRGEKLFF. Full variable domain (remainder filled in from reference TRBV30 and TRBJ1-4): SQTIHQWPATLVQPVGSPLSLECTVEGTSNPNLYWYRQAAGRGLQLLFYSVGIGQISSEVPQNLSASRPQDRQFILSSKKLLLSDSGFYLCAWSVRGEKLFFGSGTQLSVL.